This is a list of T cell receptor beta chains from one sample in a study of blood T cell repertoires in COVID-19. The method was immunoSEQ multiplex PCR; TCRdb's version includes in-frame clones alone and lacks a portion of them. The data show 200,000 to 300,000 clones, with 75% to 90% seen just once and about 1% held by the top ten. The sample comprised PBMCs or T cells enriched from blood (not recorded which). The receptors were gathered from a man aged 50-60 years who had been exposed to COVID-19. The conserved cysteine and the conserved F or W are not part of the CDR3 here.

CDR3 length,V gene,J gene,CDR3 protein
13,TRBV5-5,TRBJ2-5,ASSPNTGGEETQY
12,TRBV6-4,TRBJ1-1,ASRPGGEGAEAF
15,TRBV5-4,TRBJ2-7,ASSSWDRQGATDEQY
14,TRBV5-4,TRBJ1-3,ASSLNSQYSGNTIY
13,TRBV5-1,TRBJ2-3,ASSSSSGSTDTQY
12,TRBV27,TRBJ1-1,ASSFSGQEEEAF
12,TRBV7-2,TRBJ1-2,ASTTPGHRYGYT
12,TRBV5-4,TRBJ2-2,ASSRDWNTGELF
13,TRBV19,TRBJ1-2,ASSIGAGGVYGYT
11,TRBV19,TRBJ1-2,ASRSQVFSGYT
12,TRBV9,TRBJ1-5,ASSVGAGSLAQH
13,TRBV18,TRBJ1-1,ASSTMQGLFTEAF
12,TRBV2,TRBJ1-5,ASSDHRGFQPQH
13,TRBV15,TRBJ2-5,ATTELLAVQETQY
11,TRBV6-5,TRBJ2-5,ASSYPGRETQY
14,TRBV6-1,TRBJ2-7,ASSEGRRAIVYEQY
12,TRBV18,TRBJ1-1,ASSPLRGQTEAF
11,TRBV18,TRBJ1-1,ASSPTTGSEAF
15,TRBV28,TRBJ1-1,ASSLLFVRGGRTEAF
13,TRBV5-1,TRBJ1-1,ASSLGQGENTEAF
12,TRBV5-1,TRBJ1-1,ASRQREGGTEAF
12,TRBV6-5,TRBJ1-4,ASSLDRANEKLF
14,TRBV7-9,TRBJ1-1,ASSIVKSGLLNEAF
13,TRBV5-4,TRBJ2-5,ASSLGGRAYETQY
13,TRBV10-2,TRBJ1-2,ASVPVQTGANGYT
13,TRBV7-2,TRBJ1-6,ASSLGSRGNSPLH
12,TRBV10-3,TRBJ1-2,ATEARTGHNGYT
12,TRBV5-1,TRBJ1-1,ASSFGQGNTEAF
13,TRBV7-9,TRBJ2-3,ASSPERVGTDTQY